This T cell receptor beta chain was sequenced for a study of T cell repertoires in cytomegalovirus infection. A single record per CDR3 protein comes from TCRdb applying MiXCR to the reads. The top ten clones hold 7.5% to 9% of a sample with fewer than 400,000 distinct CDR3 sequences, 15% to 20% of them seen once. Study results and caveats: CMV-specific TCR beta clonotypes restricted by HLA-C were the ones dominating the ex vivo response.

The germline CDR1 and CDR2 sequences are MNHNY and SVGAGI (reference sequence). The CDR3 covers 15 residues. V dropped 4 bases and J dropped 5; count of bases not matched to a gene: 9. This clonotype was detected only once. The antigen is undetermined. This clonotype originated in a human donor in good health (CMV status not recorded). Some clones in this sample may be carry-over from other donors' samples. The specimen was PBMCs. The chain uses TRBV6-6 and TRBJ2-7, with 9 positions matching TRBD1. The CDR3 sequence: CASSSPDRGVNEQYF. For the CDR3, the DNA is TGTGCCAGCAGTTCCCCGGACAGGGGTGTCAACGAGCAGTACTTC.